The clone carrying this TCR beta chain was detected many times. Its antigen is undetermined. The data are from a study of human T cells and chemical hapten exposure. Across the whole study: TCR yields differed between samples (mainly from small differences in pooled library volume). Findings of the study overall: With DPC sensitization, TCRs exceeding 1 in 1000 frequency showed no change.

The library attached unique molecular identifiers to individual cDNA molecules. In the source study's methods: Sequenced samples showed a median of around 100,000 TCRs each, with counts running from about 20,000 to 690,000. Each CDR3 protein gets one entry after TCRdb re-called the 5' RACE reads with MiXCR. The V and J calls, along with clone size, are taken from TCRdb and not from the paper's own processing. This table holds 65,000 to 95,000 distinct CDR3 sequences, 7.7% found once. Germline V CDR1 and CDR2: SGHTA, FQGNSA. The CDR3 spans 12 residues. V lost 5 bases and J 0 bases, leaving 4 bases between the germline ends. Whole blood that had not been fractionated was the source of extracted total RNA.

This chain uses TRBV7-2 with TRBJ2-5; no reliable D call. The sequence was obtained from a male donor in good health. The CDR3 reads CASSLYQETQYF. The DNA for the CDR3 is TGTGCCAGCAGCCTGTACCAAGAGACCCAGTACTTC.